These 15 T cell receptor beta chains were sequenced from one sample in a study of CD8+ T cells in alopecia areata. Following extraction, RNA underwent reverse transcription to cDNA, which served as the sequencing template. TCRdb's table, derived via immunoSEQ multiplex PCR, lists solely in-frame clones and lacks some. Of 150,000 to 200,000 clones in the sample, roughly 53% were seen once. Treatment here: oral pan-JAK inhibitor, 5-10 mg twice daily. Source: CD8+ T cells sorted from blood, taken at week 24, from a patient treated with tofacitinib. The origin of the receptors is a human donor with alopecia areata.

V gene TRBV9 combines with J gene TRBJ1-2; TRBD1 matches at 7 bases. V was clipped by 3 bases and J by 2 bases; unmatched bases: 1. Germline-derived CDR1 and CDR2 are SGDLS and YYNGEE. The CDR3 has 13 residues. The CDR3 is CASSEGQNYGYTF. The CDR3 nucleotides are TGTGCCAGCAGCGAGGGACAGAACTATGGCTACACCTTC. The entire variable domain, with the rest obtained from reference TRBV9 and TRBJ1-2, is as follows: DSGVTQTPKHLITATGQRVTLRCSPRSGDLSVYWYQQSLDQGLQFLIQYYNGEERAKGNILERFSAQQFPDLHSELNLSSLELGDSALYFCASSEGQNYGYTFGSGTRLTVV.

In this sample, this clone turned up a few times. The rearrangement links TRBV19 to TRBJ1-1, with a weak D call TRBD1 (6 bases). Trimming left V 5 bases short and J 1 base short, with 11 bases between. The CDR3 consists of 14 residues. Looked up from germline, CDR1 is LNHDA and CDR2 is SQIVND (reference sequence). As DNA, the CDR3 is TGTGCCAGTAGTCCCAGGGGCCCGAACACTGAAGCTTTCTTT. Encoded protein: CASSPRGPNTEAFF.

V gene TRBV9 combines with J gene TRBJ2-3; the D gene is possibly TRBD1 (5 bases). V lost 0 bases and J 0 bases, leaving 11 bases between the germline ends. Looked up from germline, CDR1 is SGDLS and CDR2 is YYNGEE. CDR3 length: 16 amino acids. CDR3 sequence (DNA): TGTGCCAGCAGCGTAGCTGGGGCGTCCAGCACAGATACGCAGTATTTT. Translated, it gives CASSVAGASSTDTQYF.

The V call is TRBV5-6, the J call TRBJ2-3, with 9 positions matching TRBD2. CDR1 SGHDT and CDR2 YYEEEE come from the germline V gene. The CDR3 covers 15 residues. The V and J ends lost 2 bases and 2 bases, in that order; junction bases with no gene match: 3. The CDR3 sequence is CASSFSSGVTDTQYF. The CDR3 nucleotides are TGTGCCAGCAGCTTCTCTAGCGGGGTCACAGATACGCAGTATTTT.

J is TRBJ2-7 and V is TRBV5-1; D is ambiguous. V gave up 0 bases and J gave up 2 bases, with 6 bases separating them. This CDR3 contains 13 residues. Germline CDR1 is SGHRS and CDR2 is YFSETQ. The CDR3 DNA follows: TGCGCCAGCAGCTTGGACCTAACCTACGAGCAGTACTTC. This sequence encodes CASSLDLTYEQYF.

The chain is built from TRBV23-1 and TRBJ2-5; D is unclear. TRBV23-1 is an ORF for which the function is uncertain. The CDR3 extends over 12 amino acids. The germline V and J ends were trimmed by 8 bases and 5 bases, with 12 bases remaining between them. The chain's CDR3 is CASPRIEETQYF. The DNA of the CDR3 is TGCGCCAGCCCCCGGATAGAGGAGACCCAGTACTTC.

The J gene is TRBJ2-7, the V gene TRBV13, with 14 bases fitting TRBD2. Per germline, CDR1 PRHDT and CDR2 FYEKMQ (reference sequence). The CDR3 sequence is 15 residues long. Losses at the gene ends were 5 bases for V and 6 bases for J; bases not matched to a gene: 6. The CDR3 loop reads CASSLGLAGDSEQYF. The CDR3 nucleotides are TGTGCCAGCAGCCTGGGACTAGCGGGGGATAGCGAGCAGTACTTC.

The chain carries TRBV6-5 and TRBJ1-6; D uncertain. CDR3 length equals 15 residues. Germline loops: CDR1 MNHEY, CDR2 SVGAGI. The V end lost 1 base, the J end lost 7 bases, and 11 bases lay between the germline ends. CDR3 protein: CASSYLAGNNSPLHF. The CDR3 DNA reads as TGTGCCAGCAGTTACTTGGCGGGAAACAATTCACCCCTCCACTTT.

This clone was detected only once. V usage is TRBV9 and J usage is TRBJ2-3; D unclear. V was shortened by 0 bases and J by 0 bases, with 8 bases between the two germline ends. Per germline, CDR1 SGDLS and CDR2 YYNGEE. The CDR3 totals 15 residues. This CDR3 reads CASSVASSSTDTQYF. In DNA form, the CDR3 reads TGTGCCAGCAGCGTAGCCTCCTCTAGCACAGATACGCAGTATTTT.

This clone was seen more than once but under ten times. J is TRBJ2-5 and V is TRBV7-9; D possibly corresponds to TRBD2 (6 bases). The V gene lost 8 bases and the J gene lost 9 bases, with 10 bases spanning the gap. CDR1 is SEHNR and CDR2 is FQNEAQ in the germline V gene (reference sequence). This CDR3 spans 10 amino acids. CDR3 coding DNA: TGTGCCAGCGGGGAGGAGTCCCAGTACTTC. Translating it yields CASGEESQYF.

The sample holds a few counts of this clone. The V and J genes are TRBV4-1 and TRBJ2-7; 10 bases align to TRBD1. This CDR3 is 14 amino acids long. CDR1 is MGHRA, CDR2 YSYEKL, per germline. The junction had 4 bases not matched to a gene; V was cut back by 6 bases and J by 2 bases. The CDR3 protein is CASRAGQGAYEQYF. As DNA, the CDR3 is TGCGCCAGCAGGGCCGGACAGGGGGCCTACGAGCAGTACTTC.

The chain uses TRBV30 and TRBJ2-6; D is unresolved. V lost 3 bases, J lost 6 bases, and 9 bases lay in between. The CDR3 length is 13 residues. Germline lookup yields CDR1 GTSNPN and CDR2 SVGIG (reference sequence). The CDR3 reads CAWSQWEANVLTF. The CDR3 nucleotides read TGTGCCTGGAGCCAGTGGGAGGCCAACGTCCTGACTTTC.

The CDR3 protein is CASSLKSFSAWQYF. CDR3 DNA sequence: TGTGCCAGCAGCTTGAAATCTTTTTCAGCGTGGCAGTACTTC. The chain employs TRBV5-6 and TRBJ2-7, with D unclear. The CDR3 has 14 amino acids. The V end lost 1 base, the J end lost 9 bases, and 17 bases lay between the germline ends. CDR1 and CDR2 from the germline V gene are SGHDT and YYEEEE.

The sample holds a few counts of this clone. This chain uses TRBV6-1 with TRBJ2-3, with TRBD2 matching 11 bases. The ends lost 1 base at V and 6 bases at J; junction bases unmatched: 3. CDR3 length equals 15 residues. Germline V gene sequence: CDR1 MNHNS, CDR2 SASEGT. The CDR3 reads CASSEVAGGVDTQYF. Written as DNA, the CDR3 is TGTGCCAGCAGTGAAGTAGCGGGGGGGGTGGATACGCAGTATTTT.

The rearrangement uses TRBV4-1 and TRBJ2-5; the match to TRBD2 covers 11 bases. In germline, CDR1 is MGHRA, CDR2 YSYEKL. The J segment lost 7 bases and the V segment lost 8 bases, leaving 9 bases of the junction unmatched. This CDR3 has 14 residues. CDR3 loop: CASGRSGGAGTQYF. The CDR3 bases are TGCGCCAGCGGTCGTAGCGGGGGGGCAGGGACCCAGTACTTC.